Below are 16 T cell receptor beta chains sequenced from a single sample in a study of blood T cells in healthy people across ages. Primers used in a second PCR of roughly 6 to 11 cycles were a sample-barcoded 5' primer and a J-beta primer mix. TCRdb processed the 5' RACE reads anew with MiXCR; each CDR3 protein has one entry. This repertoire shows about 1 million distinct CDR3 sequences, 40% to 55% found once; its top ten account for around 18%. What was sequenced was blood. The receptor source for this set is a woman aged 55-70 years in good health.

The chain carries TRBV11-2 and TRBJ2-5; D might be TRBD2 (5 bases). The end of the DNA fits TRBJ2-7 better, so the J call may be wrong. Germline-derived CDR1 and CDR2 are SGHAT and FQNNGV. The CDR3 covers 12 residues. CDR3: CASAGLTYEQYF. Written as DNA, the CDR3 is TGTGCCAGCGCGGGTCTTACCTACGAGCAGTACTTC.

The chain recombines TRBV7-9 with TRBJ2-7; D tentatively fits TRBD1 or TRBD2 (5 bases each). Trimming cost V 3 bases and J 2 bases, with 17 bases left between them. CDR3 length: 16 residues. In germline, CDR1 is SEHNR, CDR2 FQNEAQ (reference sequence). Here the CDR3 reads CASSLVAGDPAYEQYF. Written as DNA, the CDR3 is TGTGCCAGCAGCTTGGTTGCCGGGGACCCAGCCTACGAGCAGTACTTC.

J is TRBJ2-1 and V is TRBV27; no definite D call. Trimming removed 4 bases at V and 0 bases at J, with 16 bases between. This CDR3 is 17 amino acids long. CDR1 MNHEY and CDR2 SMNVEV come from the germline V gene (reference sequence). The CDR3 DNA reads TGTGCCAGCAGTTACAAGGACCCGATCCGCTCCTACAATGAGCAGTTCTTC. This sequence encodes CASSYKDPIRSYNEQFF.

The CDR3 sequence: CASSARTDGTQYF. The CDR3 DNA follows: TGTGCCAGCAGCGCTCGGACAGACGGGACCCAGTACTTC. The chain employs TRBV11-3 and TRBJ2-5; D might be TRBD1 (6 bases). This CDR3 has 13 residues. Trimming removed 5 bases at V and 7 bases at J, with 14 bases between. CDR1 is SGHNT and CDR2 is YENEEA in the germline V gene. Combining the CDR3 with reference TRBV11-3 and TRBJ2-5 gives the whole variable domain EAGVVQSPRYKIIEKKQPVAFWCNPISGHNTLYWYLQNLGQGPELLIRYENEEAVDDSQLPKDRFSAERLKGVDSTLKIQPAELGDSAVYLCASSARTDGTQYFGPGTRLLVL.

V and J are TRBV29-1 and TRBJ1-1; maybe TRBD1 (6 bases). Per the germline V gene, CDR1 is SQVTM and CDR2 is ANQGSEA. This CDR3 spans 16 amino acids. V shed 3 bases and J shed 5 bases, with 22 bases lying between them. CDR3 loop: CSVELWGAPRGTEAFF. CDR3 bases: TGCAGCGTTGAGCTTTGGGGGGCGCCGAGGGGGACTGAAGCTTTCTTT.

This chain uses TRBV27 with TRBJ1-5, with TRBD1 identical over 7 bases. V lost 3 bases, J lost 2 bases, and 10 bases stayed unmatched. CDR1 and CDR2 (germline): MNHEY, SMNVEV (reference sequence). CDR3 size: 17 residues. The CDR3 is CASSLSGGGAGNQPQHF. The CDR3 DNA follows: TGTGCCAGCAGTTTGTCGGGAGGGGGCGCCGGCAATCAGCCCCAGCATTTT.

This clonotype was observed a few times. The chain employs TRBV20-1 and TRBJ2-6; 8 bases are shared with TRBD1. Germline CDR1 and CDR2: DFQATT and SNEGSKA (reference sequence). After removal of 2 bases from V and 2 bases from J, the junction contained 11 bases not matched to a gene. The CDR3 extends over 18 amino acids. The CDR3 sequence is CSARSWTGLETGANVLTF. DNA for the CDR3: TGCAGTGCTAGATCCTGGACAGGGTTAGAAACTGGGGCCAACGTCCTGACTTTC.

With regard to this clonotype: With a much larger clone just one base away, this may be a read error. The CDR3 DNA reads TGCAGTGCTAGCCGAGCGGGAGGTGGGGCCAATGAGCAGTTCTTC. Translated, it gives CSASRAGGGANEQFF. The V and J genes are TRBV20-1 and TRBJ2-1; 9 positions agree with TRBD2. The CDR3 sequence is 15 residues long. The germline CDR1 and CDR2 sequences are DFQATT and SNEGSKA (reference sequence). Unmatched junction bases numbered 9, after V lost 3 bases and J lost 6 bases.

The CDR3 DNA is TGTGCCAGCAGTTCCACCCAAAGACAGGGAATGGATTCACCCCTCCACTTT. This sequence encodes CASSSTQRQGMDSPLHF. This chain joins TRBV27 and TRBJ1-6; 7 nucleotides agree with TRBD1. This CDR3 spans 17 amino acids. The trim removed 4 bases at V and 8 bases at J, leaving 14 bases unmatched. Germline assignment: CDR1 MNHEY and CDR2 SMNVEV (reference sequence).

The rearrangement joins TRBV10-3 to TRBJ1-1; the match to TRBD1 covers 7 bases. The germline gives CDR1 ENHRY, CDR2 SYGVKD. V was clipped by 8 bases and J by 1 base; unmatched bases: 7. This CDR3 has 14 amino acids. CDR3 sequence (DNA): TGTGCCATCGGGAAGGGGGCGGGGAACACTGAAGCTTTCTTT. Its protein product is CAIGKGAGNTEAFF.

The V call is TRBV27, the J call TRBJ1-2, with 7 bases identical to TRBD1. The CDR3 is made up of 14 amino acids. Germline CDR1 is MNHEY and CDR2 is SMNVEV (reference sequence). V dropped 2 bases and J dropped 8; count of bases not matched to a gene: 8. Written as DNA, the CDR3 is TGTGCCAGCAGTTTAGGGACAGCCTCGAGGGGCTACACCTTC. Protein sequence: CASSLGTASRGYTF.

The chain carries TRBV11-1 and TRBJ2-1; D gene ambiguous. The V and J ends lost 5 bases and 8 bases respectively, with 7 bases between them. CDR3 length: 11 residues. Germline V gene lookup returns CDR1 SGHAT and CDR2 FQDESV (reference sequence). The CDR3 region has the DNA TGTGCCAGCAGCGACCGTTATGAGCAGTTCTTC. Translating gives CASSDRYEQFF. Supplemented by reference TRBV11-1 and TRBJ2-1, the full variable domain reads EAEVAQSPRYKITEKSQAVAFWCDPISGHATLYWYRQILGQGPELLVQFQDESVVDDSQLPKDRFSAERLKGVDSTLKIQPAELGDSAMYLCASSDRYEQFFGPGTRLTVL.

CDR3 region: CASPTKDNEQFF. The CDR3, as DNA: TGTGCCAGCCCCACTAAAGACAATGAGCAGTTCTTC. The chain links TRBV2 to TRBJ2-1; D is unresolved. Per germline, CDR1 SNHLY and CDR2 FYNNEI. V was cut by 8 bases and J by 5 bases, with 10 bases left in between. CDR3 length: 12 residues.

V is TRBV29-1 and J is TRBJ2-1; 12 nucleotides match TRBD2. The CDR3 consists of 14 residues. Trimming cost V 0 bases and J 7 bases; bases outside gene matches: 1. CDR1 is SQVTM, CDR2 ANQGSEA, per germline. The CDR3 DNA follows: TGCAGCGTTGAAGATGGACTAGCGGGGAATGAGCAGTTCTTC. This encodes CSVEDGLAGNEQFF.

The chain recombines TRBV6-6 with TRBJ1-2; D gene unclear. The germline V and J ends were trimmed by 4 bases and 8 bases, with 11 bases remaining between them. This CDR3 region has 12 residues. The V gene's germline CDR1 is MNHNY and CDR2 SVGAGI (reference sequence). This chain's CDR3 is CASSSSGGGYTF. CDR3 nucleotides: TGTGCCAGCAGTTCCTCAGGTGGCGGCTACACCTTC.

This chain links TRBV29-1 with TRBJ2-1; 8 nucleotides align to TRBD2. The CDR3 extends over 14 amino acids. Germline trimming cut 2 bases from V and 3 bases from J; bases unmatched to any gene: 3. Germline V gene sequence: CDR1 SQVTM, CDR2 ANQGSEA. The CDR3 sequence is CSVECSGNYNEQFF. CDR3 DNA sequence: TGCAGCGTTGAATGTAGCGGGAACTACAATGAGCAGTTCTTC.